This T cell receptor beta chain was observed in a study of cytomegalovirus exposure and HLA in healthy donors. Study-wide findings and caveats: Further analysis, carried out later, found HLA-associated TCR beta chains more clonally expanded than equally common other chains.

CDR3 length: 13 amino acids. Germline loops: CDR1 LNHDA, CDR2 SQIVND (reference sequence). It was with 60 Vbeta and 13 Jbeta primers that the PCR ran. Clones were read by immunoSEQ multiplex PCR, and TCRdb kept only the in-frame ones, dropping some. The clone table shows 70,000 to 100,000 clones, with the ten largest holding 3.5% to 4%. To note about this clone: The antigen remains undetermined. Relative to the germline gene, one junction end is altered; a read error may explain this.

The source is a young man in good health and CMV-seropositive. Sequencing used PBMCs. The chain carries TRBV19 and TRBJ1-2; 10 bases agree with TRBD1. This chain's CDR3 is CASSIVGTGVPSF. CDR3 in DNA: TGTGCCAGTAGTATCGTGGGGACAGGGGTTCCCAGCTTC.